The clone carrying this T cell receptor (beta chain) was recorded once. These data belong to a study of blood T cell repertoires in COVID-19. Germline CDR1 reads LNHDA; CDR2 reads SQIVND (reference sequence). The CDR3 totals 14 residues. Trimming pared 1 base from V and 9 bases from J, leaving 15 bases between. Patients of the Seattle cohort, enrolled during active infection, were followed longitudinally. Methods used by the authors: Amplified reference gene primers provided the basis for estimating nucleated cell counts. The assay was immunoSEQ multiplex PCR, and TCRdb's table has in-frame clones only and misses some. That table furnishes V, J and clone size, whereas the DNA furnished D and trimming. The sample includes 200,000 to 300,000 clones, roughly 76% of them seen just once.

The sequenced sample consisted of peripheral blood. This sequence originates from a woman older than 75 with COVID-19, enrolled during active disease. This chain uses TRBV19 with TRBJ1-2; D unresolved. Written as DNA, the CDR3 is TGTGCCAGTAGTATAGGAGAGCGCGTGCGGCGCTACACCTTC. Translation gives CASSIGERVRRYTF.